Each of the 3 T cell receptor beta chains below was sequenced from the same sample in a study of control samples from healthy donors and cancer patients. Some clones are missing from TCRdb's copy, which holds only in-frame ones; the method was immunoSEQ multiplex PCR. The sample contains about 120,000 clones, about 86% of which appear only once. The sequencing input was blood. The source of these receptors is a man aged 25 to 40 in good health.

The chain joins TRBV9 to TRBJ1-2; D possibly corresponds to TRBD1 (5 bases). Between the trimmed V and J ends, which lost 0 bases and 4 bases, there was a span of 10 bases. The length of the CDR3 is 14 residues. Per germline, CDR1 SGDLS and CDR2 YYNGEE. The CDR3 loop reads CASSVGQGAYGYTF. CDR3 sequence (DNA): TGTGCCAGCAGCGTAGGCCAAGGGGCCTATGGCTACACCTTC.

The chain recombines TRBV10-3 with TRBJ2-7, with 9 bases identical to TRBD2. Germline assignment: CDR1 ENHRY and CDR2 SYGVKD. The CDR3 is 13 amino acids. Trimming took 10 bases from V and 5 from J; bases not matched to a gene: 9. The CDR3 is CASGGEGGDEQYV. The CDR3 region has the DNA TGTGCCAGCGGGGGGGAGGGCGGGGACGAGCAGTACGTC.

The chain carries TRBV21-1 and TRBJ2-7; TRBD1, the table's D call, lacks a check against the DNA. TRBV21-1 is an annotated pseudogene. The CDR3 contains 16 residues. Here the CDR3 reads CASSDPPGQGRHEQYV. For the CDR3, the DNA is TGTGCCAGCAGCGACCCACCGGGACAGGGGCGGCACGAGCAGTACGTC.